The present entry profiles one T cell receptor beta chain with its context. The data originate from a study of radiotherapy plus CTLA-4 blockade in lung cancer. The data were produced by immunoSEQ multiplex PCR, yet TCRdb's version contains in-frame clones alone and is incomplete. The table has roughly 86,000 clones, less than 90% seen once. Germline CDR1 SGHTA, CDR2 FQGNSA. The CDR3 is made up of 14 amino acids. Unmatched junction bases numbered 0, after V lost 2 bases and J lost 2 bases. The rearrangement uses TRBV7-2 and TRBJ1-5; 7 nucleotides align to TRBD1. The origin of this receptor is a human donor with non-small cell lung cancer who had stable disease on radiotherapy plus ipilimumab. The sample was peripheral blood, taken from a patient treated with radiotherapy plus ipilimumab. CDR3 bases: TGTGCCAGCAGCTTACAGGGGGGCAATCAGCCCCAGCATTTT. Amino acid sequence: CASSLQGGNQPQHF.